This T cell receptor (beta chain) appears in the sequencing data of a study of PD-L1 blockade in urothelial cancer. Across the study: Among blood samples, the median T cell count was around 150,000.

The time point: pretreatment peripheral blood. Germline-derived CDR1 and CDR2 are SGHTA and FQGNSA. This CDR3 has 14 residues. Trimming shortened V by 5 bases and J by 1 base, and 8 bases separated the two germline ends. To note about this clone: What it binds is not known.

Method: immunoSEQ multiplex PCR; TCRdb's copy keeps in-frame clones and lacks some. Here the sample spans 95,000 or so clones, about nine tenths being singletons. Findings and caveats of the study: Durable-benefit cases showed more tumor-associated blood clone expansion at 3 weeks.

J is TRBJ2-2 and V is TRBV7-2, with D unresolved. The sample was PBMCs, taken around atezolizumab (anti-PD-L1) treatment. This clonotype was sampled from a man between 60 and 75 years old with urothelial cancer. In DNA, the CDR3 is TGTGCCAGCAGCCCCCACATGAACACCGGGGAGCTGTTTTTT. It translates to CASSPHMNTGELFF.